This paragraph covers one T cell receptor beta chain sequence. This sample is drawn from a study of blood T cell repertoires in COVID-19. Study in general: The United States, Italy and Spain were the sources of the acute and convalescent COVID-19 samples. PBMCs, B-cell-depleted T cells, or T cells provided the cDNA or gDNA that made up the material.

Authors' methods: Amplified reference gene primers provided the basis for estimating nucleated cell counts. Assay used: immunoSEQ multiplex PCR; TCRdb lists only in-frame clones, some missing. V and J calls and clone size follow that table, whereas D and trimming were derived from the DNA. The sample records roughly 700,000 clones, 80% to 90% being singletons. The CDR3 has 15 amino acids. The germline gives CDR1 KGHDR, CDR2 SFDVKD. Between the trimmed V and J ends, which lost 3 bases and 7 bases, there was a span of 12 bases. The chain employs TRBV24-1 and TRBJ1-6; the D gene is possibly TRBD1 (5 bases). The source of this sequence is a woman under 30 with acute or convalescent COVID-19. Sequences were obtained from peripheral blood. CDR3 sequence: CATSDHGRVNSPLHF. The CDR3 DNA reads TGTGCCACCAGTGATCACGGCAGGGTCAATTCACCCCTCCACTTT.